This T cell receptor beta chain was sequenced for a study of control samples from healthy donors and cancer patients. CDR3 length equals 15 residues. V was cut by 6 bases and J by 1 base, with 13 bases left in between. CDR1 and CDR2 (germline): LNHNV, YYDKDF (reference sequence). Here immunoSEQ multiplex PCR was the method, and the copy in TCRdb shows in-frame clones only, minus some. This table holds about 150,000 clones, 91% found once. The chain uses TRBV15 and TRBJ1-5; D not resolved. Sequenced: blood. This receptor was identified in a man younger than 40 in good health. The CDR3 is CATRATDTSNQPQHF. The DNA of the CDR3 is TGTGCCACCAGAGCTACAGATACAAGCAATCAGCCCCAGCATTTT.